This is a list of T cell receptor beta chains from one sample in a study of blood T cell repertoires in COVID-19. Sequencing used immunoSEQ multiplex PCR; TCRdb keeps in-frame clones, though not all of them. Here the sample spans some 260,000 clones, more than 65% being singletons. What was sequenced was peripheral blood. These receptors all come from a woman between 40 and 55 years old with active or convalescent COVID-19. Both conserved end residues are part of each CDR3. The D gene is left open where the match is weak. Some rows mark clone size as missing; the rest say once, few, many or name a class of expanded clone.

j_call,v_call,clone_size,d_call,cdr3_nt,cdr3_aa
TRBJ1-1,TRBV19,NA,NA,TGTGCCAGTAGTACCATTTCACGAGGGACTGAAGCTTTCTTT,CASSTISRGTEAFF
TRBJ2-1,TRBV19,NA,NA,TGTGCCAGTAGTATGTTGGGGGCGCCCAGCTCCTACAATGAGCAGTTCTTC,CASSMLGAPSSYNEQFF
TRBJ2-3,TRBV12-3/TRBV12-4,NA,NA,TGTGCCAGCAGACTAGAAGATACGCAGTATTTT,CASRLEDTQYF
TRBJ1-5,TRBV19,NA,NA,TGTGCCAGTAGTATGGGGCAGACTAATCAGCCCCAGCATTTT,CASSMGQTNQPQHF
TRBJ2-3,TRBV5-5,NA,NA,TGTGCCAGCAGCTTGGGGGCTCAACCGCCCACAGATACGCAGTATTTT,CASSLGAQPPTDTQYF
TRBJ1-4,TRBV19,NA,TRBD1,TGTGCCAGTAGTATGGGACAGGGTGATGAAAAACTGTTTTTT,CASSMGQGDEKLFF
TRBJ1-2,TRBV7-2,NA,TRBD1,TGTGCCAGCAGCTTAGTTGACAGGGGAGGCTATGGCTACACCTTC,CASSLVDRGGYGYTF
TRBJ1-2,TRBV29-1,few,TRBD1,TGCAGCGTCGACAGGGCGCTTAGCTACACCTTC,CSVDRALSYTF
TRBJ1-5,TRBV12-5,few,NA,TGTGCTAGTGGTTTGGACAGGGCACAGCCCCAGCATTTT,CASGLDRAQPQHF
TRBJ2-1,TRBV28,NA,TRBD2,TGTGCCTCCCGGCCACCGGGACTAGCGGGGAATGAGCAGTTCTTC,CASRPPGLAGNEQFF
TRBJ1-5,TRBV7-2,once,NA,TGTGCCAGCAGCTTAGATCGCAGGGTAGGGCGGCCCCAGCATTTT,CASSLDRRVGRPQHF
TRBJ2-3,TRBV24-1,once,NA,TGTGCCACCAGTGATTTGTCAGTCGGGGCAGATACGCAGTATTTT,CATSDLSVGADTQYF
TRBJ2-1,TRBV28,NA,TRBD2,TGTGCCAGCAGTTTAATAGCGGGGGGCCGTAATGAGCAGTTCTTC,CASSLIAGGRNEQFF
TRBJ2-3,TRBV27,NA,NA,TGTGCCAGTATGAGCACAGATACGCAGTATTTT,CASMSTDTQYF
TRBJ2-2,TRBV2,NA,NA,TGTGCCAGCACGTATTTCCCAGGGCTTGCCGGGGAGCTGTTTTTT,CASTYFPGLAGELFF
TRBJ1-6,TRBV19,once,NA,TGTGCCAGTAGTATAGGACCCAGGGTGTTAACACCCCTCCACTTT,CASSIGPRVLTPLHF
TRBJ1-1,TRBV7-9,NA,NA,TGTGCCAGCAGCTTGGGGGCTTTAGGGGGAAGAACTTTAAACACTGAAGCTTTCTTT,CASSLGALGGRTLNTEAFF
TRBJ1-6,TRBV2,NA,TRBD1,TGTGCCAGCAGTGGGGACAGGGGGGAGGTGCCCCTCCACTTT,CASSGDRGEVPLHF
TRBJ1-3,TRBV5-1,few,NA,TGCGCCAGCAGCCCCGATGGGGGGGGAGGAAACACCATATATTTT,CASSPDGGGGNTIYF
TRBJ1-1,TRBV27,NA,TRBD1,TGTGCCAGCAGTGGACAGGCCAGGACAGGCGCTTTCTTT,CASSGQARTGAFF
TRBJ2-3,TRBV6-5,once,TRBD2,TGTGCCAGCAGTAAGCGGGGGGGTACCGATACGCAGTATTTT,CASSKRGGTDTQYF
TRBJ1-1,TRBV5-1,NA,NA,TGCGCCAGCAGCTTGTCGTGGAACACTGAAGCTTTCTTT,CASSLSWNTEAFF
TRBJ2-7,TRBV5-6,NA,TRBD2,TGTGCCAGCAGAGAGGCCGGTCTAGCGGGGGGCCGGACCTCCTACGAGCAGTACTTC,CASREAGLAGGRTSYEQYF
TRBJ1-3,TRBV5-1,NA,TRBD1,TGCGCCAGCAGCCCAAACGGACAGGGATCTCTGGGGTATTTT,CASSPNGQGSLGYF
TRBJ1-5,TRBV7-9,NA,NA,TGTGCCAGCAGCTTGGGAGATCAGCCCCAGCATTTT,CASSLGDQPQHF
TRBJ2-4,TRBV12-5,NA,NA,TGTGCTAGTGGTGGGGGCCCCGTGTGGAATCGGGCCAAAAACATTCAGTACTTC,CASGGGPVWNRAKNIQYF
TRBJ1-6,TRBV28,NA,NA,TGTGCCAGCTCTACAAGGAGGTTTAGCTCCTATAATTCACCCCTCCACTTT,CASSTRRFSSYNSPLHF
TRBJ1-6,TRBV14,NA,NA,TGTGCCAGCAGCACCTTCGGGGGACCTAATTCACCCCTCCACTTT,CASSTFGGPNSPLHF
TRBJ2-7,TRBV6-2/TRBV6-3,few,NA,TGTGCCAGCAGTTACGCGTACGAGCAGTACTTC,CASSYAYEQYF
TRBJ2-7,TRBV2,NA,NA,TGTGCCAGCAGTGAGGGGCCCCTGGAGCAGTACTTC,CASSEGPLEQYF
TRBJ1-2,TRBV5-1,NA,NA,TGCGCCAGCAGCCCGGAGGGGGGGGCGGTCAGTAATGGCTACACCTTC,CASSPEGGAVSNGYTF
TRBJ1-1,TRBV7-8,NA,TRBD1,TGTGCCAGCAGCTTAGGGGTGGGCAGGGGGCACTTGAACACTGAAGCTTTCTTT,CASSLGVGRGHLNTEAFF
TRBJ2-4,TRBV2,NA,TRBD2,TGTGCCAGCACCGTGTGGGGGGAGGGCAAAAACATTCAGTACTTC,CASTVWGEGKNIQYF
TRBJ1-2,TRBV29-1,NA,TRBD1,TGCAGCGTTGAAGGGTTGACAGGGTCCGATGCCAACTATGGCTACACCTTC,CSVEGLTGSDANYGYTF
TRBJ1-4,TRBV19,NA,NA,TGTGCCAGTACCTACAGTGCAACTAATGAAAAACTGTTTTTT,CASTYSATNEKLFF
TRBJ1-1,TRBV5-1,NA,NA,TGCGCCAGCAGCTTGGGGGCAATTCCTGAAGCTTTCTTT,CASSLGAIPEAFF
TRBJ1-6,TRBV5-4,NA,NA,TGTGCCAGCAGCTTGGAAATCAGGGATTCACCCCTCCACTTT,CASSLEIRDSPLHF
TRBJ2-3,TRBV4-1,NA,NA,TGCGCCAGCAGCTCCCGGACAGATAGCACAGATACGCAGTATTTT,CASSSRTDSTDTQYF
TRBJ1-1,TRBV7-3,NA,NA,TGTGCCAGCAGCTTAGCCTCAACAGCGAACACTGAAGCTTTCTTT,CASSLASTANTEAFF
TRBJ1-6,TRBV7-3,NA,TRBD1,TGTGCCAGCAGCCCGGGACAGGGCTATAATTCACCCCTCCACTTT,CASSPGQGYNSPLHF
TRBJ1-2,TRBV28,NA,TRBD1,TGTGCCAGCAGCCCTCCCCCGACAGGGGGCTACACCTTC,CASSPPPTGGYTF
TRBJ1-5,TRBV12-3/TRBV12-4,many,NA,TGTGCCAGCAGTTTAGGGGGCGGGAAGCCCCAGCATTTT,CASSLGGGKPQHF
TRBJ1-3,TRBV2,NA,NA,TGTGCCAGCAGTTCCCAAAACTCTGGAAACACCATATATTTT,CASSSQNSGNTIYF
TRBJ2-2,TRBV6-6,once,NA,TGTGCCAGCAGTTACAGGGGTTCCGGGGAGCTGTTTTTT,CASSYRGSGELFF
TRBJ2-5,TRBV6-5,once,TRBD1,TGTGCCAGCGACAGGGAACAAAGGGGAGAGACCCAGTACTTC,CASDREQRGETQYF
TRBJ2-6,TRBV15,NA,NA,TGTGCCACCAACGTGGGGGCCTCTGGGGCCAACGTCCTGACTTTC,CATNVGASGANVLTF
TRBJ1-5,TRBV3-1/TRBV3-2,NA,NA,TGTGCCAGCAGCCGGACAGTTAGCAATCAGCCCCAGCATTTT,CASSRTVSNQPQHF
TRBJ2-2,TRBV9,NA,TRBD2,TGTGCCAGCAGCGTGCTAGCGGGGGTGAACACCGGGGAGCTGTTTTTT,CASSVLAGVNTGELFF
TRBJ1-5,TRBV19,few,TRBD1,TGTGCCAGTGAGGACAGGGCTAGCAATCAGCCCCAGCATTTT,CASEDRASNQPQHF
TRBJ2-1,TRBV7-9,NA,NA,TGTGCCAGCAGTTCTACAGGGAGCCTCTACAATGAGCAGTTCTTC,CASSSTGSLYNEQFF
TRBJ1-3,TRBV7-6,once,TRBD1,TGTGCCAGCAGCCCGAGGACAGGGGACGGAAACACCATATATTTT,CASSPRTGDGNTIYF
TRBJ1-6,TRBV7-9,NA,NA,TGTGCCAGCAGCCCCTTAGGGGTGAAATCACCCCTCCACTTT,CASSPLGVKSPLHF
TRBJ1-1,TRBV5-1,NA,NA,TGCGCCAGCAGTATGGACGCGGGGAACACTGAAGCTTTCTTT,CASSMDAGNTEAFF
TRBJ2-2,TRBV11-2,NA,TRBD1,TGTGCCAGCAGCTTAGCAGCGGGACAGGGGAACACCGGGGAGCTGTTTTTT,CASSLAAGQGNTGELFF
TRBJ2-3,TRBV6-5,NA,NA,TGTGCCAGCAGTCCGCCCGGGCGGGTAGATACGCAGTATTTT,CASSPPGRVDTQYF
TRBJ1-6,TRBV7-3,NA,NA,TGTGCCAGCAGCTTATCGTCCTCCTATAATTCACCCCTCCACTTT,CASSLSSSYNSPLHF